These 32 T cell receptor beta chains came from one sample sequenced in a study of T-cell memory formation after mild COVID-19. TCRdb passed the 5' RACE reads through MiXCR, listing each CDR3 protein once. This sample has a few hundred thousand distinct CDR3 sequences; 20% occur once, and the top ten carry roughly 23%. Input material: PBMCs or a T cell subset sorted from them (not recorded which). These receptors all stem from a man aged 18 to 29 who had mild COVID-19 (a few samples of this study predate the infection). Cell type and time point are not known.

In its sample, this clonotype was seen many times. The gene calls are TRBV12-3 or TRBV12-4 and TRBJ2-3, with 7 bases identical to TRBD2. This CDR3 spans 13 amino acids. Losses at the gene ends were 11 bases for V and 5 bases for J; bases not matched to a gene: 10. The CDR3 coding sequence is TGTGCCTCCTCAGCGGGGCTATTAGATACGCAGTATTTT. Protein: CASSAGLLDTQYF.

This chain connects TRBV7-2 to TRBJ2-5; 7 bases line up with TRBD2. V gave up 2 bases and J gave up 1 base; unmatched junction bases: 10. The germline gives CDR1 SGHTA, CDR2 FQGNSA. This CDR3 is 17 amino acids long. The CDR3 loop reads CASSLRFRQRGQETQYF. The CDR3 nucleotides are TGTGCCAGCAGCTTACGGTTCCGGCAGCGGGGCCAAGAGACCCAGTACTTC.

The V and J genes are TRBV20-1 and TRBJ2-1; D is uncertain. Trimming took 3 bases from V and 6 from J, leaving 9 bases between them. Per the germline V gene, CDR1 is DFQATT and CDR2 is SNEGSKA (reference sequence). CDR3 length equals 12 residues. The DNA of the CDR3 is TGCAGTGCTAGGCAGCCCGGCAATGAGCAGTTCTTC. Its protein product is CSARQPGNEQFF.

The chain is built from TRBV5-1 and TRBJ1-2; maybe TRBD1 (5 bases). Looked up from germline, CDR1 is SGHRS and CDR2 is YFSETQ. The V gene lost 4 bases and the J gene lost 0 bases, with 13 bases spanning the gap. The CDR3 contains 15 residues. The CDR3 loop is CASSPRDRSNYGYTF. CDR3 coding DNA: TGCGCCAGCAGCCCAAGGGACCGATCTAACTATGGCTACACCTTC.

The chain combines TRBV11-2 with TRBJ2-1, with D tentatively TRBD2 (6 bases). V dropped 1 base and J dropped 3 bases, with 13 bases sitting between them. The CDR3 runs to 16 residues. Germline CDR1 is SGHAT and CDR2 is FQNNGV. The CDR3 region has the DNA TGTGCCAGCAGCTTAGTGGTAGCGGCGGTCTACAATGAGCAGTTCTTC. This gives the protein CASSLVVAAVYNEQFF.

This chain joins TRBV14 and TRBJ2-7, with 7 bases identical to TRBD1. This CDR3 contains 16 residues. The J segment lost 2 bases and the V segment lost 0 bases, leaving 7 bases of the junction unmatched. CDR1 and CDR2 from the germline V gene are SGHDN and FVKESK. The DNA for the CDR3 is TGTGCCAGCAGCCAAGATCCGAGACAGGGTGCCTACGAGCAGTACTTC. This sequence encodes CASSQDPRQGAYEQYF. Variable domain in full (rest from reference TRBV14 and TRBJ2-7): EAGVTQFPSHSVIEKGQTVTLRCDPISGHDNLYWYRRVMGKEIKFLLHFVKESKQDESGMPNNRFLAERTGGTYSTLKVQPAELEDSGVYFCASSQDPRQGAYEQYFGPGTRLTVT.

Only a few counts were recorded for this clonotype. This rearrangement joins TRBV29-1 to TRBJ1-1; D not resolved. V gave up 7 bases and J gave up 0 bases, with 9 bases separating them. CDR1 is SQVTM, CDR2 ANQGSEA, per germline. There are 12 residues in the CDR3. The CDR3 DNA is TGCAGCGGCCGAGAACTGAACACTGAAGCTTTCTTT. The encoded protein is CSGRELNTEAFF.

This clonotype has a handful of counts. The V call is TRBV12-3 or TRBV12-4, the J call TRBJ2-1, with 7 nucleotides matching TRBD1. Unmatched junction bases numbered 5, after V lost 6 bases and J lost 6 bases. This CDR3 has 13 amino acids. In DNA form, the CDR3 reads TGTGCCAGCAGCCCGACAGGGTTCAATGAGCAGTTCTTC. Amino acids: CASSPTGFNEQFF.

Comment on this clonotype: The junction departs from the called germline gene at one end, perhaps through a read error. This chain connects TRBV6-5 to TRBJ1-4; D gene unclear. Germline assignment: CDR1 MNHEY and CDR2 SVGAGI. This CDR3 comprises 13 residues. CDR3 in amino acids: CASSYSAGEELFF. CDR3 DNA: TGTGCCAGCAGTTACTCCGCGGGTGAAGAACTGTTTTTT.

The rearrangement uses TRBV3-1 and TRBJ2-1; no clear D. Germline CDR1 reads LGHDT; CDR2 reads YNNKEL (reference sequence). There are 15 residues in the CDR3. Trimming stripped 5 bases from V and 0 bases from J, with 11 bases between. CDR3 loop: CASSVIISSYNEQFF. In nucleotides, the CDR3 is TGTGCCAGCAGCGTAATTATCAGCTCCTACAATGAGCAGTTCTTC.

In its sample, this clonotype was seen a few times. The rearrangement uses TRBV12-3 or TRBV12-4 and TRBJ2-5; 7 bases map to TRBD1. The CDR3 covers 14 residues. J gave up 3 bases and V 5 bases, and 6 bases lay outside the gene matches. CDR3 coding DNA: TGTGCCAGCAGTCCAGACAGGGTCGAAGAGACCCAGTACTTC. Amino acids: CASSPDRVEETQYF.

This clonotype turned up a few times. The chain uses TRBV12-5 and TRBJ1-1; TRBD1 matches at 11 bases. Trimming cost V 5 bases and J 0 bases; bases outside gene matches: 8. The CDR3 is 17 residues long. In germline, CDR1 is LGHNT, CDR2 FRNRAP. The DNA for the CDR3 is TGTGCTAGTGGTGCGGGACAGGGGGGGAGAATGAACACTGAAGCTTTCTTT. It yields the protein CASGAGQGGRMNTEAFF. The full variable domain, rest sourced from reference TRBV12-5 and TRBJ1-1, is DARVTQTPRHKVTEMGQEVTMRCQPILGHNTVFWYRQTMMQGLELLAYFRNRAPLDDSGMPKDRFSAEMPDATLATLKIQPSEPRDSAVYFCASGAGQGGRMNTEAFFGQGTRLTVV.

This chain uses TRBV5-1 with TRBJ2-3; possibly TRBD2 for D (5 bases). This CDR3 has 14 residues. From germline, CDR1 is SGHRS and CDR2 YFSETQ. V was cut by 4 bases and J by 5 bases, with 14 bases left in between. Here the CDR3 DNA reads TGCGCCAGCAGCCCCTCGGCAGGAGGAGATACGCAGTATTTT. The encoded protein is CASSPSAGGDTQYF.

This clonotype appeared a few times. V and J are TRBV29-1 and TRBJ2-7; weak D call: TRBD1 (6 bases). V was shortened by 7 bases and J by 2 bases, with 15 bases between the two germline ends. Germline V gene lookup returns CDR1 SQVTM and CDR2 ANQGSEA. CDR3 length: 13 residues. The CDR3 sequence: CSGLRTDTYEQYF. In DNA form, the CDR3 reads TGCAGCGGCCTTAGGACAGATACCTACGAGCAGTACTTC.

V usage is TRBV5-1 and J usage is TRBJ1-2; TRBD1 is a possible D gene (5 bases). This CDR3 has 16 residues. CDR1 SGHRS and CDR2 YFSETQ come from the germline V gene. Trimming removed 2 bases from V and 1 base from J, with 15 bases in between. This CDR3 reads CASSFNSGRYNYGYTF. For the CDR3, the DNA is TGCGCCAGCAGCTTTAATTCGGGACGGTATAACTATGGCTACACCTTC.

This chain links TRBV11-2 with TRBJ2-4; D not certain. This CDR3 has 12 residues. With 1 base removed from V and 7 bases from J, the gap between germline ends came to 5 bases. CDR1 and CDR2 from the germline V gene are SGHAT and FQNNGV. Here the CDR3 reads CASSLGRNIQYF. For the CDR3, the DNA is TGTGCCAGCAGCTTAGGGCGGAACATTCAGTACTTC.

The chain recombines TRBV12-3 or TRBV12-4 with TRBJ2-3, with TRBD2 as a possible D gene (6 bases). Deletions cut 6 bases from V and 10 bases from J, with 20 bases between. The CDR3 has 14 residues. DNA for the CDR3: TGTGCCAGCAGCCCCGCGGGACGCCCCTCCGCGCAGTATTTT. Protein sequence: CASSPAGRPSAQYF.

This chain uses TRBV12-3 or TRBV12-4 with TRBJ2-3; a possible D gene is TRBD1 (5 bases). Between the trimmed V and J ends, which lost 7 bases and 6 bases, there was a span of 11 bases. There are 12 residues in the CDR3. CDR3 residues: CASKQVGDTQYF. The CDR3 nucleotides read TGTGCCAGCAAACAGGTCGGGGATACGCAGTATTTT.

The rearrangement uses TRBV28 and TRBJ2-7; 9 nucleotides align to TRBD1. The length of the CDR3 is 13 residues. With V trimmed by 8 bases and J by 2 bases, 4 bases remained unmatched. Germline CDR1 reads MDHEN; CDR2 reads SYDVKM. DNA for the CDR3: TGTGCCAGCGCGACAGGGGGGACCTACGAGCAGTACGTC. It translates to CASATGGTYEQYV.

In its sample, this clonotype was seen many times. The chain carries TRBV7-2 and TRBJ2-3; D unclear. The V end lost 4 bases, the J end lost 6 bases, and 8 bases lay between the germline ends. Germline CDR1 is SGHTA and CDR2 is FQGNSA. There are 12 residues in the CDR3. The CDR3, as DNA: TGTGCCAGCAGCTGGCTTAGGGATACGCAGTATTTT. Translation gives CASSWLRDTQYF.

This clonotype was seen a handful of times. This chain connects TRBV5-5 to TRBJ1-1; D is unclear. Germline CDR1 and CDR2: SGHKS and YYEKEE (reference sequence). There are 16 residues in the CDR3. The V and J ends lost 0 bases and 0 bases respectively, with 12 bases between them. In DNA, the CDR3 is TGTGCCAGCAGCTTGGTACGGGAGGGCATGAACACTGAAGCTTTCTTT. Its protein is CASSLVREGMNTEAFF.

V gene TRBV6-1 combines with J gene TRBJ2-5; 8 positions match TRBD2. This CDR3 comprises 14 residues. CDR1 and CDR2 from the germline V gene are MNHNS and SASEGT. Losses at the gene ends were 3 bases for V and 5 bases for J; bases not matched to a gene: 5. The CDR3 spells CASSEGLGSETQYF. The DNA for the CDR3 is TGTGCCAGCAGTGAGGGACTAGGTTCCGAGACCCAGTACTTC.

The chain joins TRBV6-5 to TRBJ2-7, with 7 bases lining up with TRBD2. V lost 8 bases, J lost 5 bases, and 6 bases stayed unmatched. The germline V gene encodes CDR1 MNHEY and CDR2 SVGAGI. The CDR3 spans 12 residues. The CDR3 reads CASGRTSNEQYF. The CDR3 nucleotides are TGTGCCAGCGGACGGACTAGTAACGAGCAGTACTTC.

The rearrangement uses TRBV5-1 and TRBJ2-1, with D perhaps matching TRBD2 (6 bases). The CDR3 runs to 16 residues. Germline V CDR1 and CDR2: SGHRS, YFSETQ. Trimming removed 5 bases from V and 6 bases from J, with 21 bases in between. The CDR3 region is CASSVSPGRGVNEQFF. The CDR3 bases are TGCGCCAGCAGTGTGTCCCCGGGACGCGGGGTCAATGAGCAGTTCTTC.

The J gene is TRBJ1-5, the V gene TRBV4-1; no definite D call. The germline V and J ends were trimmed by 0 bases and 5 bases, with 26 bases remaining between them. The CDR3 is 20 residues long. The germline V gene has CDR1 MGHRA and CDR2 YSYEKL. In nucleotides, the CDR3 is TGCGCCAGCAGCCAAGATCTTAAATGGGCAGGCCAAAAGAGGGATCAGCCCCAGCATTTT. Amino acid sequence: CASSQDLKWAGQKRDQPQHF.

J is TRBJ2-3 and V is TRBV7-6, with D maybe TRBD2 (6 bases). Germline V CDR1 and CDR2: SGHVS, FNYEAQ. This CDR3 is 13 amino acids long. V dropped 5 bases and J dropped 4 bases, with 10 bases sitting between them. The CDR3 coding sequence is TGTGCCAGCAGCCGGGACTTCCCAGATACGCAGTATTTT. It translates to CASSRDFPDTQYF.

The chain has TRBV12-3 or TRBV12-4 and TRBJ2-3; weak D call: TRBD1 (6 bases). This CDR3 has 14 residues. V gave up 5 bases and J gave up 6 bases, with 15 bases separating them. The CDR3 DNA follows: TGTGCCAGCAGTGCCCACTCGCAGGGGGATACGCAGTATTTT. Residues: CASSAHSQGDTQYF.

The rearrangement links TRBV2 to TRBJ1-2; D perhaps matches TRBD1 (5 bases). Per germline, CDR1 SNHLY and CDR2 FYNNEI. Trimming pared 6 bases from V and 3 bases from J, leaving 11 bases between. The length of the CDR3 is 13 residues. The CDR3 DNA is TGTGCCAGCAGGGTTGGGACGGACTATGGCTACACCTTC. Translating gives CASRVGTDYGYTF.

There are a few counts of this clonotype. The rearrangement uses TRBV9 and TRBJ2-2; 9 bases agree with TRBD1. The germline gives CDR1 SGDLS, CDR2 YYNGEE. CDR3 length equals 16 residues. V shed 4 bases and J 2 bases; nucleotides not matched to a gene: 6. In nucleotides, the CDR3 is TGTGCCAGCAGCCTACGGGGACAGGGAAACACCGGGGAGCTGTTTTTT. Encoded protein: CASSLRGQGNTGELFF.

The V call is TRBV2, the J call TRBJ2-5; tentatively, D is TRBD2 (7 bases). From germline, CDR1 is SNHLY and CDR2 FYNNEI. With 7 bases removed from V and 1 base from J, the gap between germline ends came to 10 bases. There are 13 residues in the CDR3. The CDR3 here is CASTGGIQETQYF. The DNA for the CDR3 is TGTGCCAGCACGGGGGGCATCCAAGAGACCCAGTACTTC.

This chain uses TRBV14 with TRBJ1-5; D unresolved. From germline, CDR1 is SGHDN and CDR2 FVKESK. V was pared by 4 bases and J by 6 bases, with 7 bases between. The CDR3 is made up of 12 amino acids. The CDR3 is CASSPRRQPQHF. CDR3 nucleotide sequence: TGTGCCAGCAGCCCGAGGCGTCAGCCCCAGCATTTT.

This clonotype was seen a handful of times. This chain joins TRBV7-2 and TRBJ1-2, with D perhaps TRBD1 (5 bases). V was clipped by 2 bases and J by 7 bases, with 14 bases between them. The CDR3 length is 14 residues. Germline-derived CDR1 and CDR2 are SGHTA and FQGNSA. As DNA, the CDR3 is TGTGCCAGCAGCTTACTGTCGGGGCAGGGTGGCTACACCTTC. Translated: CASSLLSGQGGYTF.